This TCR beta chain is drawn from a study of T cell responses to AZD1222 COVID-19 vaccine. General study points: Across the whole spike, CD4 TCRs peaked at regions 160-218 and 743-854. Spike-specific TCR breadth rose after two AZD1222 doses, and depth rose as well. Repertoire sampling happened only post peak T cell response. AZD1222 recipients seropositive at baseline numbered only six or seven.

TCRdb keeps only in-frame clones here, not all; method: immunoSEQ multiplex PCR. This sample has about 160,000 clones, with around 91% found just once. This clone has only a few counts. Antigen specificity is unknown. Germline lookup yields CDR1 SGHTA and CDR2 FQGNSA. The CDR3 runs 15 residues. With 4 bases clipped from V and 4 bases from J, the junction kept 9 bases outside the gene matches. The sample consisted of peripheral blood, taken on day 0 of AZD1222 vaccination. The clonotype was recovered from an adult in good health. The J gene is TRBJ2-7, the V gene TRBV7-2; 8 bases are shared with TRBD1. The CDR3 DNA follows: TGTGCCAGCAGCTACCGCTATGACAGGGGTTACGAGCAGTACTTC. Amino acid sequence: CASSYRYDRGYEQYF.